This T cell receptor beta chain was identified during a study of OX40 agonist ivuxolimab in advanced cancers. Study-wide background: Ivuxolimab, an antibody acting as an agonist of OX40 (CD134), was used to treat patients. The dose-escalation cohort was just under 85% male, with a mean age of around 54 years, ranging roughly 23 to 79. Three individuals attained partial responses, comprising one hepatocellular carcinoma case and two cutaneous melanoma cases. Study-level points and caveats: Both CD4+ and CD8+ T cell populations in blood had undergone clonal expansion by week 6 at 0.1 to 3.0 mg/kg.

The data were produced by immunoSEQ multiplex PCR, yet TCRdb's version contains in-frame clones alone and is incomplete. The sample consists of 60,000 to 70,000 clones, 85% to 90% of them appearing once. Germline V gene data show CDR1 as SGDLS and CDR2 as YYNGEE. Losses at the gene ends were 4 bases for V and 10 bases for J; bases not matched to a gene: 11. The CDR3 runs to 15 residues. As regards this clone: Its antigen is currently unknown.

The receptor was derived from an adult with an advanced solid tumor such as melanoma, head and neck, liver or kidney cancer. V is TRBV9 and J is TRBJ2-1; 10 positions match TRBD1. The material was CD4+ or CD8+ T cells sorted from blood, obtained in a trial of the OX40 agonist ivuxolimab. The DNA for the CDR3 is TGTGCCAGCAGCAACCCCGGGACAGGGGACTGGGAGCAGTTCTTC. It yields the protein CASSNPGTGDWEQFF.